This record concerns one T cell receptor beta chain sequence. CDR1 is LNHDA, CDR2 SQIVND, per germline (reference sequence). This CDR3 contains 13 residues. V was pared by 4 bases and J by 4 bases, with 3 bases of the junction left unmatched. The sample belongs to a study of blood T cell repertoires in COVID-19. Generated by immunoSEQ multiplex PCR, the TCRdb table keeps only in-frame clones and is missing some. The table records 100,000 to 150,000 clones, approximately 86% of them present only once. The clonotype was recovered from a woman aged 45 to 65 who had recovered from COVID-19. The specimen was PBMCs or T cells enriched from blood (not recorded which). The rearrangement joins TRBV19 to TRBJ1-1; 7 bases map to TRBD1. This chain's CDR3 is CASSRDRSTEAFF. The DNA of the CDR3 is TGTGCCAGTAGTAGGGACAGATCCACTGAAGCTTTCTTT.